The sequence of this TCR beta chain was determined in a study of T cells after posttransplantation cyclophosphamide. Clones were sequenced by immunoSEQ multiplex PCR, and TCRdb holds only the in-frame ones, with some missing. The sample has 45,000 to 65,000 clones; approximately 86% are singletons. The germline gives CDR1 MDHEN, CDR2 SYDVKM. Trimming at V came to 7 bases and at J to 5 bases, leaving 4 bases not matched to a gene. This CDR3 is 14 amino acids long. As regards this clone: The antigen remains undetermined.

Study-wide points: Tissue-infiltrating T cells from skin or gut overlapped little with blood T cells. Later post-transplant blood repertoires were often dominated by donor CD8+ memory clones.

The chain combines TRBV28 with TRBJ1-5; 11 nucleotides align to TRBD1. The clonotype was recovered from a man in his thirties or forties with a blood cancer, CMV-positive, and with a related stem cell donor. Sequencing input: PBMCs. The CDR3 DNA follows: TGTGCCAGCACCGGACAGGGGGCTTATCAGCCCCAGCATTTT. As protein: CASTGQGAYQPQHF.